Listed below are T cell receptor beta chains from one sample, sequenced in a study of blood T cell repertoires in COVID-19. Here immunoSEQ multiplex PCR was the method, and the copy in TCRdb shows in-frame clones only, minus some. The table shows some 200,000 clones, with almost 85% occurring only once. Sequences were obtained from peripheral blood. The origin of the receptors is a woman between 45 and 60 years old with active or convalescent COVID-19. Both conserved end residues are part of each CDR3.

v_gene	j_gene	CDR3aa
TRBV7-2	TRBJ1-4	CASSLDIRQGEKLFF
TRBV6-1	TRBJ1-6	CASSEGQVYNSPLHF
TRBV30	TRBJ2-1	CAWKGGPYNEQFF
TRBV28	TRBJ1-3	CASSLRGTTGNTIYF
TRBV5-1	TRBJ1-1	CASREQNTEAFF
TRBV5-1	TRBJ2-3	CASSFPGLRDTQYF
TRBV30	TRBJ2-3	CAWSNDGLDTQYF
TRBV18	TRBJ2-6	CASSPVGSSGANVLTF
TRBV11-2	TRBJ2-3	CASSLDRSEVNTQYF
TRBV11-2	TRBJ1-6	CASSIRQGDSPLHF
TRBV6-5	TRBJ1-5	CASSPTGGDNQPQHF
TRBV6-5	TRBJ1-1	CASSHRGGTEAFF
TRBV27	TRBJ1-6	CASRSRAGGGNSPLHF
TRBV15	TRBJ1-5	CATSRGPTGRSDQPQHF
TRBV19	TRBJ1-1	CASSSFGRVATEAFF
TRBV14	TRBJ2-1	CASSQDRAGTYNEQFF
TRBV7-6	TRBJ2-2	CASSRGQTNTGELFF
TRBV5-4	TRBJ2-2	CASSLAQNTGELFF
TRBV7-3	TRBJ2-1	CASSLGTGTGVNEQFF
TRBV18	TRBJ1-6	CASSQGTGGGSPLHF
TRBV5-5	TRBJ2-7	CASSRNREGLYEQYF
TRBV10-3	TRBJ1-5	CAISDRGTNQPQHF
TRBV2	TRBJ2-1	CASRRDRTNEQFF
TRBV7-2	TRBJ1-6	CASSGSPYNSPLHF
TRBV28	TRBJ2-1	CATLSAGGPHPYNEQFF
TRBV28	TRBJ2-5	CASSGTREGGRETQYF
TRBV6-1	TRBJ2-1	CASSESEWASGYNEQFF
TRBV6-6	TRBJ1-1	CASRDRGSVNTEAFF
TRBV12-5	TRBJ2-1	CASSGYNEQFF
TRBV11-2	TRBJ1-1	CASSYDDRANTEAFF
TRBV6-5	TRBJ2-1	CASSYATGTSQFF
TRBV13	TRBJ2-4	CASSLVGARNIQYF
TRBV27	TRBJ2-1	CASSSRAGEQFF
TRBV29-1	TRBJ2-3	CSAWGQRTDTQYF
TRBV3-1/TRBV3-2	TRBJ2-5	CASSPRTSGKRGETQYF
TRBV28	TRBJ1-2	CASSPGDWVLGYTF